This T cell receptor (beta chain) is drawn from a study of T-cell memory formation after mild COVID-19. About the study: TCR clusters were mostly donor specific. General study points: The finding that pre-infection memory included some responding clones suggested that cross-reactive memory joined. Unconfirmed was the SARS-CoV-2 specificity of second-wave clones that peaked on day 37.

V lost 1 base to trimming and J lost 4 bases; unmatched junction nucleotides: 10. From germline, CDR1 is SGHRS and CDR2 YFSETQ. This CDR3 is built from 18 residues. This clonotype was detected a few times. Its antigen is not known. TCRdb reprocessed the 5' RACE reads via MiXCR and lists one record per CDR3 protein. The table shows over 150,000 distinct CDR3 sequences, with roughly a fifth occurring only once. The specimen was PBMCs or a T cell subset sorted from them (not recorded which). This receptor was identified in an adult woman who had mild COVID-19 (a few samples of this study predate the infection). Cell type and time point are not known. The chain carries TRBV5-1 and TRBJ2-3, with 12 bases fitting TRBD2. CDR3 protein: CASSLFSLAGGIADTQYF. The CDR3 DNA reads as TGCGCCAGCAGCTTGTTTTCTCTAGCGGGGGGGATTGCAGATACGCAGTATTTT.